The present T cell receptor beta chain was sequenced within a study of cytomegalovirus exposure and HLA in healthy donors. Findings of the study overall: A previous analysis found most TCR beta V segments productive roughly 87% or roughly 30% of the time. V- and J-gene trimming in TCR beta was tied to a missense DCLRE1C variant by an analysis performed later.

13 Jbeta primers and 60 Vbeta primers were used for the PCR. Per the study methods: Around 12 million of 80 million or so unique TCR beta chains were shared, per a later count. Libraries were prepared by immunoSEQ multiplex PCR; TCRdb keeps only in-frame clonotypes and omits some of them. The D gene and trimming were derived from the DNA, and the V and J assignments and clone size from that table. The sample shows around 68,000 clones, about 75% of them seen only once. This clone has only one observation. The antigen is unknown. The sequence was obtained from a woman in her 30s in good health and CMV-seropositive. The specimen sequenced was PBMCs.

The CDR3 sequence: CASSPGGQLRNQPQHF. The CDR3 nucleotides read TGTGCCAGCTCACCAGGGGGACAGTTAAGGAATCAGCCCCAGCATTTT. This chain joins TRBV18 and TRBJ1-5, with 7 bases identical to TRBD1. This CDR3 is 16 amino acids long. The V gene's germline CDR1 is KGHSH and CDR2 LQKENI. With 2 bases clipped from V and 4 bases from J, the junction kept 8 bases outside the gene matches.